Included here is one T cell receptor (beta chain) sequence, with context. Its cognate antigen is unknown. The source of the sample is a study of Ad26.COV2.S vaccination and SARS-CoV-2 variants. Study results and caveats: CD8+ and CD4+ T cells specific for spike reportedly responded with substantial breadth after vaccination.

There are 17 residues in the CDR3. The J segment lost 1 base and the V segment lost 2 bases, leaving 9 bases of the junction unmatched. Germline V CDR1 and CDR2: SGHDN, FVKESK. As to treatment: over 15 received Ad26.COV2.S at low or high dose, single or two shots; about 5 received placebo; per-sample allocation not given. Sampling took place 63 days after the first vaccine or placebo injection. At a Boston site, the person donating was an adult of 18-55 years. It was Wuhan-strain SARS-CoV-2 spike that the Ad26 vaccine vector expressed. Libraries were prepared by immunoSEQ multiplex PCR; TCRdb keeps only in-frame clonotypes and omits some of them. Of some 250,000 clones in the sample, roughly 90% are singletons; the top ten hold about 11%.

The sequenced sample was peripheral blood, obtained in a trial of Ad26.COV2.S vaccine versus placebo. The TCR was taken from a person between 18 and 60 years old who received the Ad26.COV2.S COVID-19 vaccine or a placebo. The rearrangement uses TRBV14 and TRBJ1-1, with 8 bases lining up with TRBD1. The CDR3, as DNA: TGTGCCAGCAGCCAACTGCAGGGGGCCCGTAAGAACACTGAAGCTTTCTTT. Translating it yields CASSQLQGARKNTEAFF.